The present T cell receptor beta chain was sequenced within a study of OX40 agonist ivuxolimab in advanced cancers. For the study at large: Every 2 weeks, patients got intravenous ivuxolimab at one of six dose levels (0.01-10 mg/kg). Under the entry rules, prior anti-PD-1, anti-PD-L1 or anti-CTLA-4 therapy was allowed, and about 40% had some. Study results and caveats: Also present in some nonresponders was a low level of normalized T-cell clonal expansion. Expanded clones were, on average, more numerous among CD8+ T cells than CD4+.

This clone was recorded once. Its antigen is still unknown. The CDR3 contains 15 residues. The germline V gene has CDR1 MNHNS and CDR2 SASEGT. V was trimmed by 8 bases and J by 1 base, leaving 17 bases between them. Using immunoSEQ multiplex PCR, the repertoire was profiled, and TCRdb retains in-frame clones only, with some absent. The sample yields about 40,000 clones, about 88% seen once. The sequences come from CD4+ or CD8+ T cells sorted from blood, collected in a trial of the OX40 agonist ivuxolimab. The TCR comes from an adult with an advanced solid tumor such as melanoma, head and neck, liver or kidney cancer. The chain joins TRBV6-1 to TRBJ2-5; possibly TRBD2 for D (6 bases). CDR3 DNA sequence: TGTGCCAGCTGGCCCGCGAGGAGGGCCCAAGAGACCCAGTACTTC. Protein sequence: CASWPARRAQETQYF.